This T cell receptor beta chain was sequenced during a study of beta chain features in type 1 diabetes. Of the isolated RNA, all was reverse transcribed, and so the sequenced material was expressed TCRB transcripts. Data came from immunoSEQ multiplex PCR; TCRdb stores just in-frame clones and leaves some out. The data contain 300,000 to 450,000 clones, around 20% of them singletons. Donors contributed one heparinised blood draw apiece, averaging around 100 mL. General study findings and limits: The cDNA sequencing approach could over-represent high-TCR-expressing cells. Type 1 diabetes patients showed a moderate but significant shortening of TCRB CDR3s in all four CD4+ subsets.

Remarks on this clone: The antigen is undetermined.

This TCR came from a young woman in good health. The material sequenced was naive CD4+ T cells from blood.

Here the CDR3 DNA reads TGTGCCAGTAGTATAGGTGGGACAGGGACCTACGAGCAGTACTTC. Its protein product is CASSIGGTGTYEQYF. This rearrangement joins TRBV19 to TRBJ2-7; TRBD1 matches at 9 bases. Germline CDR1 is LNHDA and CDR2 is SQIVND (reference sequence). This CDR3 spans 15 amino acids. V lost 1 base to trimming and J lost 2 bases; unmatched junction nucleotides: 3.